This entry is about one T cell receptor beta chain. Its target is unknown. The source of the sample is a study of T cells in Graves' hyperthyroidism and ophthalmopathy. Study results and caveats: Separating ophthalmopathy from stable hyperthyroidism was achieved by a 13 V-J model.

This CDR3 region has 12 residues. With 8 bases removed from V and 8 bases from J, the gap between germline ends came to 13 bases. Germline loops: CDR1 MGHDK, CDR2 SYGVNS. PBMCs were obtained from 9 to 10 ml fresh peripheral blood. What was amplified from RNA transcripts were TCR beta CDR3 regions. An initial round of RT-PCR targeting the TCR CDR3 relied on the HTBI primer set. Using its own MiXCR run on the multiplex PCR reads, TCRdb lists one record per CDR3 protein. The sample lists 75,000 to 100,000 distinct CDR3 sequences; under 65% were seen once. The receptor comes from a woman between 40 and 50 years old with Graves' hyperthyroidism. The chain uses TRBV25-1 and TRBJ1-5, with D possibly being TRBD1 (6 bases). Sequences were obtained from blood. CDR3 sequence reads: CASLSPGEPQHF. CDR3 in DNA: TGTGCCAGCTTGTCACCAGGGGAGCCCCAGCATTTT.